Listed below are T cell receptor beta chains from one sample, sequenced in a study of shared clonotypes between healthy human individuals. Generated by immunoSEQ multiplex PCR, the TCRdb table keeps only in-frame clones and is missing some. The sample carries about 2,100,000 clones, just over 90% recorded once. Sequences were obtained from naive CD8+ T cells from PBMCs. These receptors came from a man between 18 and 35 years old in good health. Some clones in this sample may be carry-over from other donors' samples. The CDR3 runs from the conserved cysteine through the conserved F or W. A D gene is named only where the DNA matches it firmly. Only part of the rows carry a size: once, few, many, or a class if the clone is expanded.

clone size,J gene,D gene,V gene,CDR3 DNA,CDR3 protein
.,TRBJ2-7,TRBD1,TRBV28,TGTGCCAGCAGTAGGACAGGGAGCGCCTACGAGCAGTACTTC,CASSRTGSAYEQYF
.,TRBJ2-6,TRBD1,TRBV5-6,TGTGCCAGCAGCTCCGGGACAGAGAGCTCTGGGGCCAACGTCCTGACTTTC,CASSSGTESSGANVLTF
.,TRBJ1-5,TRBD1,TRBV27,TGTGCCAGCAGTTTAGGACAGGGACATCTGCCCCAGCATTTT,CASSLGQGHLPQHF
.,TRBJ2-1,.,TRBV27,TGTGCCAGCAGTTCCACACTACCCTACAATGAGCAGTTCTTC,CASSSTLPYNEQFF
once,TRBJ2-1,.,TRBV5-1,TGCGCCAGCAGCCCAGAGTCTCCCCCCGGCAAACAGTTCTTC,CASSPESPPGKQFF
.,TRBJ2-2,TRBD1,TRBV7-2,TGTGCCAGCAGCTTAATCCTCCCCAGGACAGGGGTGGACGGGGAGCTGTTTTTT,CASSLILPRTGVDGELFF
.,TRBJ2-5,.,TRBV1,TGCACCAGCAGCCATGGGACAGGGTGTAGGGAAGAGACCCAGTACTTC,CTSSHGTGCREETQYF
.,TRBJ1-2,.,TRBV28,TGTGCCAGCAGTTCCTGGGACGGTGGCGATGGCTACACCTTC,CASSSWDGGDGYTF
.,TRBJ2-1,.,TRBV9,TGTGCCAGCAGCGCCAACCCGGCTGATGAGCAGTTCTTC,CASSANPADEQFF
few,TRBJ2-7,TRBD1,TRBV11-2,TGTGCCAGCAGCCCCGGGACAGGGGCCTACGAGCAGTACTTC,CASSPGTGAYEQYF
.,TRBJ1-1,.,TRBV4-1,TGCGCCAGCAGCCCCGCGAGGACAGTGAACACTGAAGCTTTCTTT,CASSPARTVNTEAFF